This entry describes one TCR beta chain. The antigen is not known. Relapse after autologous stem cell transplantation occurred in every patient, and brentuximab vedotin exposure varied. Complete response, partial response or progressive disease was recorded as best response. The sample belongs to a study of PD-1 blockade in classical Hodgkin lymphoma. At the level of the study: Administration of nivolumab to patients was at 3 mg/kg intravenously every 2 weeks. General study points: Those patients who began receiving nivolumab less than 1 year after ASCT had lower diversity, and they were excluded. Baseline TCR diversity was reportedly lower in newly diagnosed patients than in healthy donors. It was reported as lower still in relapsed/refractory patients.

The repertoire was sequenced with immunoSEQ multiplex PCR; TCRdb's copy has only in-frame clones and lacks some. The data hold roughly 24,000 clones, with around three quarters observed a single time. This CDR3 comprises 14 residues. V was cut by 3 bases and J by 7 bases, with 16 bases left in between. Germline V gene lookup returns CDR1 SQVTM and CDR2 ANQGSEA. The chain has TRBV29-1 and TRBJ2-1; no clear D gene. The TCR originated in a human donor with classical Hodgkin lymphoma. The specimen was peripheral blood mononuclear cells (PBMCs), collected before the second cycle of nivolumab. DNA of the CDR3: TGCAGCGTTGAGTACTTGGTACTACTTAATGAGCAGTTCTTC. This gives the protein CSVEYLVLLNEQFF.